The 7 T cell receptor beta chains listed next were all sequenced from one sample in a study of blood T cell repertoires in COVID-19 (dated by TCRdb to the early 2020s). The method behind the library was the immunoSEQ multiplex PCR assay. TCRdb re-hosts the immuneACCESS table, in-frame sequences only. Its copies lack some clones; in the studies checked, an unresolved V gene accounts for under half of them, and the cause for the rest is not known. This sample is represented by approximately 230,000 clones; about 88% of them were singletons. The top ten clonotypes cover approximately 2.2% of the sample. The sample consisted of peripheral blood. These TCRs come from a woman in her forties who had recovered from COVID-19.

The DNA of the CDR3 is TGTGCCAGCGGACAGTACAATGAGCAGTTCTTC. It codes for CASGQYNEQFF. The chain recombines TRBV19 with TRBJ2-1; TRBD1 is a possible D gene (6 bases). The CDR3 spans 11 residues. The germline V gene encodes CDR1 LNHDA and CDR2 SQIVND (reference sequence). The V gene lost 9 bases and the J gene lost 4 bases, with 7 bases spanning the gap.

The genes are TRBV29-1 and TRBJ2-7, with D possibly TRBD1 on 6 matching bases. V was pared by 0 bases and J by 3 bases, with 9 bases between. The CDR3 is 13 residues long. Per germline, CDR1 SQVTM and CDR2 ANQGSEA. In nucleotides, the CDR3 is TGCAGCGTTGAAGAAGGGACAAGCTACGAGCAGTACTTC. Its translation is CSVEEGTSYEQYF.

The chain joins TRBV2 to TRBJ2-7; 9 bases fit TRBD2. This CDR3 spans 16 amino acids. The germline gives CDR1 SNHLY, CDR2 FYNNEI. V gave up 6 bases and J gave up 0 bases; unmatched junction bases: 9. The CDR3 DNA reads as TGTGCCAGCAGGGGAGGTGCTAGCGGGGACTCCTACGAGCAGTACTTC. As protein: CASRGGASGDSYEQYF.

The chain uses TRBV6-6 and TRBJ1-2; D is unresolved. CDR1 and CDR2 (germline): MNHNY, SVGAGI (reference sequence). V lost 3 bases, J lost 0 bases, and 14 bases lay in between. The CDR3 runs 16 residues. CDR3 in DNA: TGTGCCAGCAGTTATCAAGTCGGGTCTGCTAACTATGGCTACACCTTC. It translates to CASSYQVGSANYGYTF.

The chain has TRBV29-1 and TRBJ1-1; D may be TRBD1 (6 bases). The CDR3 runs to 10 residues. V was trimmed by 6 bases and J by 8 bases, leaving 10 bases between them. From germline, CDR1 is SQVTM and CDR2 ANQGSEA. Here the CDR3 reads CSVSRGEAFF. The CDR3 DNA sequence: TGCAGCGTGAGCAGGGGAGAAGCTTTCTTT.

V and J are TRBV5-4 and TRBJ2-1; tentative D call: TRBD2 (6 bases). Trimming pared 4 bases from V and 6 bases from J, leaving 8 bases between. In germline, CDR1 is SGHNT, CDR2 YYREEE (reference sequence). The CDR3 is made up of 12 amino acids. CDR3 residues: CASSRGANEQFF. Written as DNA, the CDR3 is TGTGCCAGCAGCCGCGGGGCCAATGAGCAGTTCTTC.

The chain joins TRBV19 to TRBJ2-5; tentative D call: TRBD2 (6 bases). Germline CDR1 LNHDA, CDR2 SQIVND (reference sequence). Trimming left V 0 bases short and J 2 bases short, with 10 bases between. The CDR3 runs to 15 residues. The CDR3 nucleotides read TGTGCCAGTAGTATAGATCTCGGACTACAAGAGACCCAGTACTTC. Protein: CASSIDLGLQETQYF.